This is a list of T cell receptor beta chains from one sample in a study of shared clonotypes between healthy human individuals. Sequencing was performed with immunoSEQ multiplex PCR; in TCRdb, only in-frame clones are kept and a portion is missing. This table has some 500,000 clones, about 96% appearing once. Sequenced material: naive CD4+ T cells sorted from blood. These receptors all stem from a woman aged 30 to 39 in good health. The conserved cysteine and the conserved F or W are not part of the CDR3 here. Rows give clone size only sometimes, using once, few, many, or a class for an expanded clone.

CDR3aa: ASSLSPGFNYGYT
v_gene: TRBV28
abundance: NA
j_gene: TRBJ1-2

CDR3aa: ASSYSRAGARVAQY
v_gene: TRBV6-5
abundance: NA
j_gene: TRBJ2-5

CDR3aa: ASSQGQGRAWTEAF
v_gene: TRBV19
abundance: NA
j_gene: TRBJ1-1

CDR3aa: ASSPGTGSYEQY
v_gene: TRBV10-1
abundance: NA
j_gene: TRBJ2-7

CDR3aa: ASSTNSWTGGGNEQY
v_gene: TRBV5-1
abundance: NA
j_gene: TRBJ2-7

CDR3aa: ASSGGQVYEKLF
v_gene: TRBV28
abundance: NA
j_gene: TRBJ1-4

CDR3aa: ASRGQPQH
v_gene: TRBV5-1
abundance: NA
j_gene: TRBJ1-5

CDR3aa: ASSRTPGGDEQY
v_gene: TRBV4-3
abundance: NA
j_gene: TRBJ2-7

CDR3aa: ASSIGVGQGSSYEQY
v_gene: TRBV19
abundance: NA
j_gene: TRBJ2-7

CDR3aa: ASSSSGRAYNEQF
v_gene: TRBV5-4
abundance: few
j_gene: TRBJ2-1

CDR3aa: ASSDRNQPQH
v_gene: TRBV18
abundance: few
j_gene: TRBJ1-5

CDR3aa: ASSQGLAGGHEQF
v_gene: TRBV14
abundance: NA
j_gene: TRBJ2-1

CDR3aa: ASRPTGDSKTEAF
v_gene: TRBV5-4
abundance: NA
j_gene: TRBJ1-1

CDR3aa: ASSWGDRGITDTQY
v_gene: TRBV5-4
abundance: NA
j_gene: TRBJ2-3

CDR3aa: SVVAGDTDTQY
v_gene: TRBV29-1
abundance: NA
j_gene: TRBJ2-3

CDR3aa: ASSKLLASGVEQY
v_gene: TRBV2
abundance: NA
j_gene: TRBJ2-7

CDR3aa: ASSQEWELAGAYEQY
v_gene: TRBV4-1
abundance: NA
j_gene: TRBJ2-7

CDR3aa: ACGGTWRRNEKLF
v_gene: TRBV30
abundance: NA
j_gene: TRBJ1-4

CDR3aa: ASSLAGNQPQH
v_gene: TRBV5-8
abundance: NA
j_gene: TRBJ1-5

CDR3aa: ASRSTGGNTEAF
v_gene: TRBV6-4
abundance: NA
j_gene: TRBJ1-1

CDR3aa: AISEGGLSNQPQH
v_gene: TRBV10-3
abundance: NA
j_gene: TRBJ1-5

CDR3aa: ASGLGVMNTEAF
v_gene: TRBV5-1
abundance: NA
j_gene: TRBJ1-1

CDR3aa: ASNRGQPNTEAF
v_gene: TRBV27
abundance: NA
j_gene: TRBJ1-1

CDR3aa: ASSIWLGGVTDTQY
v_gene: TRBV19
abundance: NA
j_gene: TRBJ2-3

CDR3aa: ASTDGTSDSYEQY
v_gene: TRBV5-1
abundance: NA
j_gene: TRBJ2-7

CDR3aa: ASSGTSGSRSGELF
v_gene: TRBV11-2
abundance: NA
j_gene: TRBJ2-2

CDR3aa: ASSLAASGRVKYEQF
v_gene: TRBV5-1
abundance: NA
j_gene: TRBJ2-1

CDR3aa: SVKVVAGSLSDEQF
v_gene: TRBV29-1
abundance: NA
j_gene: TRBJ2-1

CDR3aa: ASSIRRNYEQY
v_gene: TRBV19
abundance: NA
j_gene: TRBJ2-7

CDR3aa: ASSIKSGTGYEQY
v_gene: TRBV7-3
abundance: NA
j_gene: TRBJ2-7

CDR3aa: ASSSRRGAGVYDEQF
v_gene: TRBV5-4
abundance: NA
j_gene: TRBJ2-1

CDR3aa: ASSLSGGRAEKLF
v_gene: TRBV27
abundance: NA
j_gene: TRBJ1-4

CDR3aa: ASRPRFWAGTDTQY
v_gene: TRBV28
abundance: NA
j_gene: TRBJ2-3

CDR3aa: ASSLEVVLDYGYT
v_gene: TRBV11-2
abundance: NA
j_gene: TRBJ1-2

CDR3aa: ASSRRMGGSYNEQF
v_gene: TRBV4-2
abundance: NA
j_gene: TRBJ2-1

CDR3aa: ASRTDRTYGYT
v_gene: TRBV6-5
abundance: few
j_gene: TRBJ1-2

CDR3aa: ASSIDLGQEDNEQF
v_gene: TRBV19
abundance: NA
j_gene: TRBJ2-1

CDR3aa: AVAGGSSYNEQF
v_gene: TRBV10-3
abundance: NA
j_gene: TRBJ2-1

CDR3aa: ASSTSGMGQF
v_gene: TRBV7-9
abundance: NA
j_gene: TRBJ2-1

CDR3aa: ASSSIAGGAGNEQF
v_gene: TRBV27
abundance: NA
j_gene: TRBJ2-1